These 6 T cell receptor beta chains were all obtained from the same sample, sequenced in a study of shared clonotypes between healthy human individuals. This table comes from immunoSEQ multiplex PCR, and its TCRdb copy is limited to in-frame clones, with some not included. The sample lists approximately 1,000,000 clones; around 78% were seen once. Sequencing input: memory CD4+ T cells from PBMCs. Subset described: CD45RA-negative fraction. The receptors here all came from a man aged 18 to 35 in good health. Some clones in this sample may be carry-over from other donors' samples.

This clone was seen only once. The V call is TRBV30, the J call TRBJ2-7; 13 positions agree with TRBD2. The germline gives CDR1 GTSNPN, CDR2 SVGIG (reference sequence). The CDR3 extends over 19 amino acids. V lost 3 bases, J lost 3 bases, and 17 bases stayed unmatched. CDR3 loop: CAWSPLPGLAGVSSYEQYF. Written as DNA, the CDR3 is TGTGCCTGGAGCCCCCTCCCCGGACTAGCGGGAGTTTCAAGCTACGAGCAGTACTTC.

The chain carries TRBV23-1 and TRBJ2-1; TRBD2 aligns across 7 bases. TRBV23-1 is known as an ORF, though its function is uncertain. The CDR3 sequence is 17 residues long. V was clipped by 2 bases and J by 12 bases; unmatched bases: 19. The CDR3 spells CASSQRFGGLVTMRQFF. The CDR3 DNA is TGCGCCAGCAGTCAAAGGTTCGGTGGACTAGTTACAATGAGGCAGTTCTTC.

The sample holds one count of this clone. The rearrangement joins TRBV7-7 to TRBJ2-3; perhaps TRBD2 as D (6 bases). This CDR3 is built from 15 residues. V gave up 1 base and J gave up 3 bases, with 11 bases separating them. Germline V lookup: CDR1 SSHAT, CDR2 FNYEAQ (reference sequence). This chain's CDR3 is CASSLGGAGTDTQYF. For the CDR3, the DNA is TGTGCCAGCAGCTTAGGCGGGGCTGGGACAGATACGCAGTATTTT.

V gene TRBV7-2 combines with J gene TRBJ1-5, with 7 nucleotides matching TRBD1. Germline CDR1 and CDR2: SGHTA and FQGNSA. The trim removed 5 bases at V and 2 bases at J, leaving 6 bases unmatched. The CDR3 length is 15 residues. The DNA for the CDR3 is TGTGCCAGCAGCCCGCGGGACAGTGGCAATCAGCCCCAGCATTTT. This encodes CASSPRDSGNQPQHF.

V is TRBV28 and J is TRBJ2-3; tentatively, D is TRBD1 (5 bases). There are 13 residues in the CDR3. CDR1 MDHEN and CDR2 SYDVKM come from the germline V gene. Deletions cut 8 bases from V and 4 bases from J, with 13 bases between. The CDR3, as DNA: TGTGCCAGCCTCCAGGGTTATGCAGATACGCAGTATTTT. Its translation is CASLQGYADTQYF.

CDR3 in DNA: TGTGCCAGCAGCCCATATGCTGGAAACACCATATATTTT. It encodes CASSPYAGNTIYF. V is TRBV5-4 and J is TRBJ1-3; D uncertain. V was trimmed by 4 bases and J by 2 bases, leaving 7 bases between them. CDR3 size: 13 residues. From germline, CDR1 is SGHNT and CDR2 YYREEE (reference sequence).